The clone carrying this T cell receptor (beta chain) showed up just a few times. The antigen is undetermined. The J segment lost 4 bases and the V segment lost 3 bases, leaving 4 bases of the junction unmatched. Per the germline V gene, CDR1 is SGHRS and CDR2 is YFSETQ. There are 15 residues in the CDR3. 60 Vbeta and 13 Jbeta primers were used in PCR. The assay was immunoSEQ multiplex PCR, and TCRdb's table has in-frame clones only and misses some. The table lists roughly 120,000 clones, 65% to 80% of them singletons. This sample was taken from a study of cytomegalovirus exposure and HLA in healthy donors. Whole-study findings and limits: Common viral pathogens seemed to be connected with several of the most significant clusters, according to a later analysis. Cytomegalovirus-associated TCR beta chains were listed, numbering around 150.

The TCR was taken from a woman between 40 and 55 years old in good health and CMV-seropositive. The gene calls are TRBV5-1 and TRBJ2-1; 10 nucleotides line up with TRBD2. Sequencing was carried out using PBMCs. The CDR3 loop is CASSSTSGLYNEQFF. The CDR3 nucleotides read TGCGCCAGCAGCTCGACTAGCGGGCTATACAATGAGCAGTTCTTC.